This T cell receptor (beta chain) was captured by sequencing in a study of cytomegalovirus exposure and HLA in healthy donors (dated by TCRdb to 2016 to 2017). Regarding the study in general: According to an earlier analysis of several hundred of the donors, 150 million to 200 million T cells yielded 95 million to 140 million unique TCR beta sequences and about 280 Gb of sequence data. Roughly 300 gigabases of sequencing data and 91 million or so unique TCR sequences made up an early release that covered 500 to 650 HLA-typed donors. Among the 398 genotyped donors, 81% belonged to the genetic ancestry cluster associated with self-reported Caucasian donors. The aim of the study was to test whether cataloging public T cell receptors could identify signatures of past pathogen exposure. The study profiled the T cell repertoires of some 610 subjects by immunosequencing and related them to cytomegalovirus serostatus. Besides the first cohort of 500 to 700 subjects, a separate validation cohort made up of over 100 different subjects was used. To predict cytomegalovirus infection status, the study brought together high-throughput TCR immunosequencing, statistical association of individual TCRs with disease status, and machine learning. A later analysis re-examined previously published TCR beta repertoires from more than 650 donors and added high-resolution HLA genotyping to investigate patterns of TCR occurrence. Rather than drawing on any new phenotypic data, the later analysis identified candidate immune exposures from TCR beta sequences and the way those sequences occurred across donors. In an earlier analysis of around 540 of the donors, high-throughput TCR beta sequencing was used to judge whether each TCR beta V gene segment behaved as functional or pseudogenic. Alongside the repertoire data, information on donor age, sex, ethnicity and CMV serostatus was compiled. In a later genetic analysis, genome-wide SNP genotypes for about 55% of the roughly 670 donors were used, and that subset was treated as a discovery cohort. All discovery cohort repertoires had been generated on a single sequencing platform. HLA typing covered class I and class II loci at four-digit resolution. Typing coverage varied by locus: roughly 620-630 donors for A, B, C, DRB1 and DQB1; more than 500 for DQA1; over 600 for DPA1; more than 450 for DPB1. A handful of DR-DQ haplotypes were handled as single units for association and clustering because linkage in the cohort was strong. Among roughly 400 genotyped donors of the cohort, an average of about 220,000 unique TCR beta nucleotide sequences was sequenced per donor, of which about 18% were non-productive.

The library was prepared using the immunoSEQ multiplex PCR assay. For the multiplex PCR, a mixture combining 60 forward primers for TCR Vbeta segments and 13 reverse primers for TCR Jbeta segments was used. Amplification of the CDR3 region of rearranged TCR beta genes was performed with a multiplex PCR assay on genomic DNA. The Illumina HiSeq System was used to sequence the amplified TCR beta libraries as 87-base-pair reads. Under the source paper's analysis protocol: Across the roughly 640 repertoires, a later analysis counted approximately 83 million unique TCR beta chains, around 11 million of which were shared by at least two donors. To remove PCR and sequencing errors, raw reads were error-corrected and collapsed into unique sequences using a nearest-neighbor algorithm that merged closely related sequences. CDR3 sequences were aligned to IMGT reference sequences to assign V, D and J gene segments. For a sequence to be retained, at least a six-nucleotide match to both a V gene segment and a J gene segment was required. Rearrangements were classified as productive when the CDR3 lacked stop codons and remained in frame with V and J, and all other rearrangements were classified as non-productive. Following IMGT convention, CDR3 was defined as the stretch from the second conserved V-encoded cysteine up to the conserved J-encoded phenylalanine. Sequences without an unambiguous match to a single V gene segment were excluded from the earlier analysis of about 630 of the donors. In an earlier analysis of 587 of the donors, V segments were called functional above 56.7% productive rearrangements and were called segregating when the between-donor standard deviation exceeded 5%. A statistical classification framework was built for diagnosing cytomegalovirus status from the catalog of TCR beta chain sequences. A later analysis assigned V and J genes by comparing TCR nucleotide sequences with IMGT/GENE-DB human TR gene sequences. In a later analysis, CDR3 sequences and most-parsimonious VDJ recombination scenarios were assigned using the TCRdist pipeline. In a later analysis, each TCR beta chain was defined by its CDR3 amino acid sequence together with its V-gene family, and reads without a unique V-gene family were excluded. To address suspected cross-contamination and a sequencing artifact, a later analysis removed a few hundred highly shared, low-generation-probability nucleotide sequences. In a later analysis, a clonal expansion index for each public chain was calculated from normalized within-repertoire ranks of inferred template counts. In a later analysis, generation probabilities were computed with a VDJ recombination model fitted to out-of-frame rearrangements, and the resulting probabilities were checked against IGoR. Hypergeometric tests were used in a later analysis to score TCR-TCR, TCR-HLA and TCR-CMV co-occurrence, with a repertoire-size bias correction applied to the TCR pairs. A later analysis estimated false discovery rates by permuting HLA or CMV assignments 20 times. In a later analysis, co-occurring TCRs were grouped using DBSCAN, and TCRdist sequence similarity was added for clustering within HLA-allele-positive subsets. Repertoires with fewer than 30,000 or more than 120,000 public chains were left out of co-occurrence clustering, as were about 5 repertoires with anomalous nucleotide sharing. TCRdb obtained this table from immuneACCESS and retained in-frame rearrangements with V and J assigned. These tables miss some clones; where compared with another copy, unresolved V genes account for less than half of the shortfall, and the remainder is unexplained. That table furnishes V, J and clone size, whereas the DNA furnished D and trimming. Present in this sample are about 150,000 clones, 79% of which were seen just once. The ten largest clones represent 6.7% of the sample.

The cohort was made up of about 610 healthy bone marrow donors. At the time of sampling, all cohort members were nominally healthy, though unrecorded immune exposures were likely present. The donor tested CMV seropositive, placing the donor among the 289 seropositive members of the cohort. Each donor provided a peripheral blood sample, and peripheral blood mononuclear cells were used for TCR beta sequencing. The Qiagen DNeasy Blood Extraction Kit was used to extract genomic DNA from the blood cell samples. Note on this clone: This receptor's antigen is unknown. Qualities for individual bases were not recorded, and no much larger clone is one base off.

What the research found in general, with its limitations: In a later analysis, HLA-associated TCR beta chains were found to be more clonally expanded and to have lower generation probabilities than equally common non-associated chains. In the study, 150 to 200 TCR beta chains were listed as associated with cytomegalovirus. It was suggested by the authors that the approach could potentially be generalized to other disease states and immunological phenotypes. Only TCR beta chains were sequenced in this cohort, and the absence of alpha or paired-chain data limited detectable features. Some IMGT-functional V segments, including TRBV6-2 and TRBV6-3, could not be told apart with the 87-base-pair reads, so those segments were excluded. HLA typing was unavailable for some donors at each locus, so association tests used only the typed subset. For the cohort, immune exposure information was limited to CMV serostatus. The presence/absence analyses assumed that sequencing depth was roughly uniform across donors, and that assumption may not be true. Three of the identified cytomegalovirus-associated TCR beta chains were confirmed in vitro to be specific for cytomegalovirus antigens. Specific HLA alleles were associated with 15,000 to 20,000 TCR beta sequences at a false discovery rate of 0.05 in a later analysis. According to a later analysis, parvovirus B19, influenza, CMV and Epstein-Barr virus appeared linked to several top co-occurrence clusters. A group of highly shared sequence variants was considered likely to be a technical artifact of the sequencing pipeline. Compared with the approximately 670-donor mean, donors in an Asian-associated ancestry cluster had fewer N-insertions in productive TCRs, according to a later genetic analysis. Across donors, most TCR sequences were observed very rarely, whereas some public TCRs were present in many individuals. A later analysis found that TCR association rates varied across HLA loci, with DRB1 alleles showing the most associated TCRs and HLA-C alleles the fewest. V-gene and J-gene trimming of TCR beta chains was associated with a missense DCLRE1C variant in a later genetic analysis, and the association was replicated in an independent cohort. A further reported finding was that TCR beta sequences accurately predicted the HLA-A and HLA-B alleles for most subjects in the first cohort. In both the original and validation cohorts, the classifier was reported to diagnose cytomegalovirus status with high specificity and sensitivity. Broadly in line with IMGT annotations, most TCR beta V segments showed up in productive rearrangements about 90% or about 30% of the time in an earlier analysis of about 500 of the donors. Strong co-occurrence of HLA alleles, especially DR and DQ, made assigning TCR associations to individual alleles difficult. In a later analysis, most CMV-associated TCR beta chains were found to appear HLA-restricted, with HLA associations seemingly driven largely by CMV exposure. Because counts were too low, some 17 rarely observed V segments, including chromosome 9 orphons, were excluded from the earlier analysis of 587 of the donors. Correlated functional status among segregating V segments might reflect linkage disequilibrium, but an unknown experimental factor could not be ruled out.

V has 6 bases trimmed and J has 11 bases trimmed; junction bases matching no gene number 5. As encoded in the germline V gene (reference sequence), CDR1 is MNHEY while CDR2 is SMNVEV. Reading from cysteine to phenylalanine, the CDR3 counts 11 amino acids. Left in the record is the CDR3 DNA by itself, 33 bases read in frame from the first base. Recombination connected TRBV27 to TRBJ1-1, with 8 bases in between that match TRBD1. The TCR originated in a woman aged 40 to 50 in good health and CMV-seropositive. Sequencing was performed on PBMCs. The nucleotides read TGTGCCAGCAGAAAGCAGGGGGCCGCTTTCTTT. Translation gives CASRKQGAAFF.